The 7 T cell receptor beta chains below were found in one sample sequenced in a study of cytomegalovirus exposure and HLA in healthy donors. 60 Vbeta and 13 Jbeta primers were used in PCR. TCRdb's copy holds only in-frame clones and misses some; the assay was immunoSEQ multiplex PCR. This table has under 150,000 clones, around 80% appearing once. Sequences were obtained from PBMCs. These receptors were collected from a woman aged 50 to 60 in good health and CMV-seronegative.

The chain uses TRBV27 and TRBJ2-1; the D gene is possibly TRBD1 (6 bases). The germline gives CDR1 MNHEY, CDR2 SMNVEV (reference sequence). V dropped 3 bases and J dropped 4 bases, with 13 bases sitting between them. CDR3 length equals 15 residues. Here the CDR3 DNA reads TGTGCCAGCAGTTTGGACAGTTTGGGATACAATGAGCAGTTCTTC. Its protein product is CASSLDSLGYNEQFF.

The CDR3: CASRTSGRPVNEQFF. CDR3 DNA: TGTGCCAGCAGGACTAGCGGGAGGCCGGTGAATGAGCAGTTCTTC. The V and J genes are TRBV2 and TRBJ2-1; 13 nucleotides match TRBD2. This CDR3 has 15 residues. Germline CDR1 SNHLY, CDR2 FYNNEI. V shed 6 bases, J shed 7 bases, and the junction held 6 bases outside the gene matches.

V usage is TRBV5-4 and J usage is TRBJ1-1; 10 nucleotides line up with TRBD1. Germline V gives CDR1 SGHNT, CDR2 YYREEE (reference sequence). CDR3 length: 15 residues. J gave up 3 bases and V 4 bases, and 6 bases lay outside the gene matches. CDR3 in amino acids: CASSLPGQGDTEAFF. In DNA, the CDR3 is TGTGCCAGCAGCCTACCCGGACAGGGGGACACTGAAGCTTTCTTT.

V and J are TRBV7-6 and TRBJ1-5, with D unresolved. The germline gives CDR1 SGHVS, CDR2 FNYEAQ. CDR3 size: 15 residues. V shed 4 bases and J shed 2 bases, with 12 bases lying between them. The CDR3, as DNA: TGTGCCAGCAGCTCCGGACTAGCGGGCAATCAGCCCCAGCATTTT. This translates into CASSSGLAGNQPQHF.

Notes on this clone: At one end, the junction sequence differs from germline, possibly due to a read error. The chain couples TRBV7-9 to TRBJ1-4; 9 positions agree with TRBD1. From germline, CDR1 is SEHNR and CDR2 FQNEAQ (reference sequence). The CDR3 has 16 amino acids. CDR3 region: CSSSLSTGGRYEKLFF. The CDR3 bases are TGTTCCAGCAGCTTATCGACAGGGGGGCGGTATGAAAAACTGTTTTTT.

The CDR3 loop reads CASSPLVSLTDTQYF. The CDR3 DNA follows: TGTGCCAGCAGCCCCCTGGTGAGCCTCACAGATACGCAGTATTTT. J is TRBJ2-3 and V is TRBV7-6; D not certain. The CDR3 is made up of 15 amino acids. Germline CDR1 reads SGHVS; CDR2 reads FNYEAQ. Trimming took off 5 bases at V and 2 bases at J, with 14 bases between the two ends.

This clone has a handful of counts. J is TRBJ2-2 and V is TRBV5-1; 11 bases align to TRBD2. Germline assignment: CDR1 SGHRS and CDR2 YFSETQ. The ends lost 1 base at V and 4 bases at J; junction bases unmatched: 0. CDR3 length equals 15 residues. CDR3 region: CASSLTSGSTGELFF. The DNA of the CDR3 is TGCGCCAGCAGCTTGACTAGCGGGAGCACCGGGGAGCTGTTTTTT. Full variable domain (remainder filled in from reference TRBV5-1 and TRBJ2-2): KAGVTQTPRYLIKTRGQQVTLSCSPISGHRSVSWYQQTPGQGLQFLFEYFSETQRNKGNFPGRFSGRQFSNSRSEMNVSTLELGDSALYLCASSLTSGSTGELFFGEGSRLTVL.